A selection of T cell receptor beta chains follows, all from one sample in a study of regulatory T cells in long-lasting Graves disease. One entry per CDR3 protein, called by TCRdb with MiXCR from the multiplex PCR reads. Among under 500,000 distinct CDR3 sequences, less than 25% were seen once, and the ten largest hold about 8.3%. The sample was peripheral blood mononuclear cells (PBMCs), taken when the disease was refractory, from a patient treated with antithyroid drugs. These TCRs come from a female donor with Graves disease. Each CDR3 is given with its conserved first and last residue. The order of the fields is V gene, D gene, clone size, J gene, CDR3 protein, CDR3 DNA. D genes are given only for firm matches. Not every row has a clone size; where given, it reads once, few, many or a size class.

v_gene: TRBV7-9
d_gene: TRBD2
abundance: NA
j_gene: TRBJ2-7
CDR3aa: CASSSVGTSSYEQYF
CDR3nt: TGTGCCAGCAGCTCCGTTGGGACTAGCTCCTACGAGCAGTACTTC

v_gene: TRBV7-2
d_gene: NA
abundance: few
j_gene: TRBJ2-1
CDR3aa: CASRRLDGEQFF
CDR3nt: TGTGCCAGCAGACGACTAGACGGTGAGCAGTTCTTC

v_gene: TRBV6-2/TRBV6-3
d_gene: TRBD1
abundance: NA
j_gene: TRBJ2-7
CDR3aa: CASSWGRTGRYEQYF
CDR3nt: TGTGCCAGCAGTTGGGGGAGGACAGGGCGATACGAGCAGTACTTC

v_gene: TRBV6-2/TRBV6-3
d_gene: TRBD1
abundance: NA
j_gene: TRBJ1-1
CDR3aa: CASSYPGQGAMNTEAFF
CDR3nt: TGTGCCAGCAGTTACCCGGGACAGGGGGCTATGAACACTGAAGCTTTCTTT

v_gene: TRBV14
d_gene: NA
abundance: NA
j_gene: TRBJ1-1
CDR3aa: CASSHRGRGNTEAFF
CDR3nt: TGTGCCAGCAGCCACAGGGGAAGAGGGAACACTGAAGCTTTCTTT

v_gene: TRBV20-1
d_gene: NA
abundance: few
j_gene: TRBJ2-7
CDR3aa: CSAPTPGGGSRSSYEQYF
CDR3nt: TGCAGTGCACCCACCCCGGGGGGCGGGAGCCGGAGCTCCTACGAGCAGTACTTC

v_gene: TRBV27
d_gene: NA
abundance: NA
j_gene: TRBJ1-2
CDR3aa: CASSPDQTYGYTF
CDR3nt: TGTGCCAGCAGTCCGGACCAGACCTATGGCTACACCTTC

v_gene: TRBV29-1
d_gene: TRBD1
abundance: NA
j_gene: TRBJ2-7
CDR3aa: CSVEGGGQGAYEQYF
CDR3nt: TGCAGCGTTGAAGGAGGGGGACAGGGCGCCTACGAGCAGTACTTC

v_gene: TRBV6-1
d_gene: NA
abundance: many
j_gene: TRBJ1-5
CDR3aa: CASSESGQPQHF
CDR3nt: TGTGCCAGCAGTGAAAGCGGGCAGCCCCAGCATTTT

v_gene: TRBV30
d_gene: NA
abundance: NA
j_gene: TRBJ1-2
CDR3aa: CAGDGGFFGYTF
CDR3nt: TGTGCCGGGGACGGGGGGTTTTTTGGCTACACCTTC

v_gene: TRBV11-2
d_gene: TRBD2
abundance: few
j_gene: TRBJ2-5
CDR3aa: CASSLEGLVQETQYF
CDR3nt: TGTGCCAGCAGCTTAGAGGGACTAGTACAAGAGACCCAGTACTTC

v_gene: TRBV6-1
d_gene: NA
abundance: NA
j_gene: TRBJ2-1
CDR3aa: CASIPSSYYNEQFF
CDR3nt: TGTGCCAGCATACCCAGCTCCTACTACAATGAGCAGTTCTTC

v_gene: TRBV12-3/TRBV12-4
d_gene: TRBD2
abundance: many
j_gene: TRBJ2-2
CDR3aa: CASSFLAGTNTGELFF
CDR3nt: TGTGCCAGCAGTTTCCTAGCGGGGACGAACACCGGGGAGCTGTTTTTT

v_gene: TRBV28
d_gene: NA
abundance: many
j_gene: TRBJ1-1
CDR3aa: CASSRTPRPWNTEAFF
CDR3nt: TGTGCCAGCAGCCGGACCCCGAGACCGTGGAACACTGAAGCTTTCTTT

v_gene: TRBV5-5
d_gene: NA
abundance: NA
j_gene: TRBJ2-6
CDR3aa: CASTVPGPSGANVLTF
CDR3nt: TGTGCCAGCACGGTTCCAGGGCCCTCTGGGGCCAACGTCCTGACTTTC

v_gene: TRBV5-5
d_gene: NA
abundance: NA
j_gene: TRBJ1-3
CDR3aa: CASSAANSGNTIYF
CDR3nt: TGTGCCAGCAGTGCGGCAAACTCTGGAAACACCATATATTTT

v_gene: TRBV29-1
d_gene: NA
abundance: NA
j_gene: TRBJ2-7
CDR3aa: CSVLVLYEQHF
CDR3nt: TGCAGCGTATTGGTCCTCTACGAGCAGCACTTC

v_gene: TRBV18
d_gene: NA
abundance: NA
j_gene: TRBJ2-7
CDR3aa: CASSADLGGYEQYF
CDR3nt: TGTGCCAGCTCAGCGGACCTGGGTGGGTACGAGCAGTACTTC

v_gene: TRBV5-1
d_gene: NA
abundance: NA
j_gene: TRBJ1-1
CDR3aa: CASSLRQVKVNTEAFF
CDR3nt: TGCGCCAGCAGCTTGAGACAGGTGAAAGTGAACACTGAAGCTTTCTTT

v_gene: TRBV6-5
d_gene: NA
abundance: many
j_gene: TRBJ1-1
CDR3aa: CASSSVDTLNTEAFF
CDR3nt: TGTGCCAGCAGTTCAGTGGACACCTTGAACACTGAAGCTTTCTTT

v_gene: TRBV3-1
d_gene: NA
abundance: many
j_gene: TRBJ1-1
CDR3aa: CASSQVGGGTEAFF
CDR3nt: TGTGCCAGCAGCCAAGTCGGGGGAGGAACTGAAGCTTTCTTT

v_gene: TRBV12-3/TRBV12-4
d_gene: NA
abundance: many
j_gene: TRBJ2-5
CDR3aa: CASSALETQYF
CDR3nt: TGTGCCAGCAGTGCCCTGGAGACCCAGTACTTC

v_gene: TRBV7-9
d_gene: NA
abundance: NA
j_gene: TRBJ2-5
CDR3aa: CASSLTAIQETQYF
CDR3nt: TGTGCCAGCAGCTTAACCGCGATACAAGAGACCCAGTACTTC

v_gene: TRBV10-3
d_gene: TRBD2
abundance: few
j_gene: TRBJ2-1
CDR3aa: CAVRTGLAGGNSYNEQFF
CDR3nt: TGTGCCGTCAGAACGGGACTAGCGGGAGGGAATTCCTACAATGAGCAGTTCTTC

v_gene: TRBV19
d_gene: NA
abundance: NA
j_gene: TRBJ1-1
CDR3aa: CASTPRLGTEAFF
CDR3nt: TGTGCCAGTACCCCCCGACTAGGCACTGAAGCTTTCTTT

v_gene: TRBV2
d_gene: TRBD2
abundance: NA
j_gene: TRBJ2-2
CDR3aa: CASRAGTRNTGELFF
CDR3nt: TGTGCCAGCAGGGCCGGGACTAGGAACACCGGGGAGCTGTTTTTT

v_gene: TRBV30
d_gene: NA
abundance: few
j_gene: TRBJ2-2
CDR3aa: CAWRTGWGELFF
CDR3nt: TGTGCCTGGAGGACGGGGTGGGGGGAGCTGTTTTTT

v_gene: TRBV28
d_gene: TRBD2
abundance: many
j_gene: TRBJ2-7
CDR3aa: CASSLSGLAGGVYEQYF
CDR3nt: TGTGCCAGCAGTTTATCCGGACTAGCGGGAGGGGTCTACGAGCAGTACTTC

v_gene: TRBV6-1
d_gene: NA
abundance: few
j_gene: TRBJ1-2
CDR3aa: CASTLRAGYYGYTF
CDR3nt: TGTGCCAGCACTTTAAGGGCCGGCTACTATGGCTACACCTTC

v_gene: TRBV27
d_gene: TRBD1
abundance: many
j_gene: TRBJ1-4
CDR3aa: CASSSRRRDRVNEKLFF
CDR3nt: TGTGCCAGCAGCTCCCGCCGGCGAGACAGGGTTAATGAAAAACTGTTTTTT

v_gene: TRBV27
d_gene: TRBD2
abundance: NA
j_gene: TRBJ2-3
CDR3aa: CASSSLAGDTQYF
CDR3nt: TGTGCCAGCAGTTCCTTAGCGGGAGATACGCAGTATTTT

v_gene: TRBV3-1
d_gene: NA
abundance: few
j_gene: TRBJ2-5
CDR3aa: CASSRELVYQETQYF
CDR3nt: TGTGCCAGCAGTCGAGAATTGGTATACCAAGAGACCCAGTACTTC

v_gene: TRBV28
d_gene: TRBD1
abundance: NA
j_gene: TRBJ1-1
CDR3aa: CASTGYRGLTEAFF
CDR3nt: TGTGCCAGCACCGGGTACAGGGGGCTCACTGAAGCTTTCTTT

v_gene: TRBV15
d_gene: TRBD2
abundance: NA
j_gene: TRBJ2-7
CDR3aa: CATSSPSGSFEQYF
CDR3nt: TGTGCCACCAGCAGTCCTAGCGGGTCGTTTGAGCAGTACTTC

v_gene: TRBV28
d_gene: NA
abundance: many
j_gene: TRBJ2-5
CDR3aa: CASSQRETQYF
CDR3nt: TGTGCCAGCAGCCAACGAGAGACCCAGTACTTC

v_gene: TRBV6-2/TRBV6-3
d_gene: NA
abundance: many
j_gene: TRBJ1-2
CDR3aa: CASSYSSLGGYTF
CDR3nt: TGTGCCAGCAGTTACTCGAGCCTGGGAGGCTACACCTTC

v_gene: TRBV7-2
d_gene: NA
abundance: many
j_gene: TRBJ1-1
CDR3aa: CASSLASKNTEAFF
CDR3nt: TGTGCCAGCAGCTTAGCCTCTAAGAACACTGAAGCTTTCTTT

v_gene: TRBV24-1
d_gene: NA
abundance: NA
j_gene: TRBJ2-7
CDR3aa: CATSDPFRPYEQYF
CDR3nt: TGTGCCACCAGTGATCCCTTTAGACCCTACGAGCAGTACTTC

v_gene: TRBV9
d_gene: NA
abundance: few
j_gene: TRBJ1-5
CDR3aa: CASSVDGLGFQPQHF
CDR3nt: TGTGCCAGCAGCGTAGACGGCTTGGGGTTCCAGCCCCAGCATTTT

v_gene: TRBV13
d_gene: TRBD2
abundance: once
j_gene: TRBJ2-2
CDR3aa: CASSLVRLAGTNTGELFF
CDR3nt: TGTGCCAGCAGCTTAGTACGGCTAGCGGGAACGAACACCGGGGAGCTGTTTTTT

v_gene: TRBV11-2
d_gene: NA
abundance: many
j_gene: TRBJ1-1
CDR3aa: CKVYMNTEAFF
CDR3nt: TGTAAGGTCTACATGAACACTGAAGCTTTCTTT

v_gene: TRBV28
d_gene: NA
abundance: many
j_gene: TRBJ2-7
CDR3aa: CASSSPTTSYEQYF
CDR3nt: TGTGCCAGCAGTTCTCCCACTACTTCCTACGAGCAGTACTTC

v_gene: TRBV2
d_gene: NA
abundance: many
j_gene: TRBJ2-7
CDR3aa: CASSEARGEQYF
CDR3nt: TGTGCCAGCAGTGAGGCGAGGGGGGAGCAGTACTTC

v_gene: TRBV7-8
d_gene: NA
abundance: few
j_gene: TRBJ2-5
CDR3aa: CASSLELGQETQYF
CDR3nt: TGTGCCAGCAGCTTAGAATTGGGGCAAGAGACCCAGTACTTC